This T cell receptor beta chain was documented in a study of PD-1 blockade in classical Hodgkin lymphoma. The table came from immunoSEQ multiplex PCR; TCRdb's copy has only in-frame clones and leaves some out. The sample carries 75,000 to 100,000 clones, under 95% recorded once. With 3 bases removed from V and 1 base from J, the gap between germline ends came to 21 bases. The CDR3 runs to 17 residues. CDR1 is GTSNPN and CDR2 is SVGIG in the germline V gene (reference sequence). Time point meaning: cycle 4 day 1 (C4D1), after 6 weeks of nivolumab. Following autologous stem cell transplantation, relapse occurred in every patient, and exposure to brentuximab vedotin varied. The table lists this clone with a few counts. What it binds is not known. Findings and caveats of the study: By C4D1, CD4+ diversity increased significantly, especially in complete responders.

The V gene is TRBV30, the J gene TRBJ2-5, with a weak D call TRBD2 (6 bases). This TCR came from a human donor with classical Hodgkin lymphoma. The sample here was peripheral blood mononuclear cells (PBMCs), taken before the fourth cycle of nivolumab. CDR3 in DNA: TGTGCCTGGAGCCACTACGTCGCGCAGGGAGGCCAAGAGACCCAGTACTTC. Translated, it gives CAWSHYVAQGGQETQYF. The full variable domain, in which reference TRBV30 and TRBJ2-5 provide the parts outside the CDR3, is SQTIHQWPATLVQPVGSPLSLECTVEGTSNPNLYWYRQAAGRGLQLLFYSVGIGQISSEVPQNLSASRPQDRQFILSSKKLLLSDSGFYLCAWSHYVAQGGQETQYFGPGTRLLVL.